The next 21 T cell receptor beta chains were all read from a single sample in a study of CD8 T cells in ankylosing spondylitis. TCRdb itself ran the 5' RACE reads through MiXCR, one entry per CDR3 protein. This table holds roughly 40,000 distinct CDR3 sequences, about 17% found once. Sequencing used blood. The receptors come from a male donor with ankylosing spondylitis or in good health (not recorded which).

The CDR3 loop reads CASTIAGRNTGELFF. CDR3 sequence (DNA): TGTGCCAGCACCATAGCGGGACGGAACACCGGGGAGCTGTTTTTT. The chain employs TRBV12-3 or TRBV12-4 and TRBJ2-2; 8 bases agree with TRBD2. This CDR3 contains 15 residues. V shed 7 bases and J 1 base; nucleotides not matched to a gene: 5.

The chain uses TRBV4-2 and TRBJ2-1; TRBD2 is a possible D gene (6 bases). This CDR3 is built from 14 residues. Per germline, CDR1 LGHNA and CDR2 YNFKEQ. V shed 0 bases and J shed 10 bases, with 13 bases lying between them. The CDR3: CASSQDSGDGEQFF. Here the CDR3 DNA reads TGTGCCAGCAGCCAAGATTCGGGGGATGGGGAGCAGTTCTTC.

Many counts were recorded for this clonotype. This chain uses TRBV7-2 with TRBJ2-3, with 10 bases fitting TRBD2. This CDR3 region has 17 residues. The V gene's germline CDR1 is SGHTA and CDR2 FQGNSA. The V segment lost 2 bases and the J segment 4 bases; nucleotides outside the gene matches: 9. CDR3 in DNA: TGTGCCAGCAGCTTAAGAGCTACTAGCGGGGTTGCAGATACGCAGTATTTT. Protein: CASSLRATSGVADTQYF.

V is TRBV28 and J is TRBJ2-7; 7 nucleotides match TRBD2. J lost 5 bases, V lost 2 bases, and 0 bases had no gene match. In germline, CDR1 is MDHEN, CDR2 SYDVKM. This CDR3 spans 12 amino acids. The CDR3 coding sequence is TGTGCCAGCAGTTTACTAGCGGACGAGCAGTACTTC. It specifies CASSLLADEQYF.

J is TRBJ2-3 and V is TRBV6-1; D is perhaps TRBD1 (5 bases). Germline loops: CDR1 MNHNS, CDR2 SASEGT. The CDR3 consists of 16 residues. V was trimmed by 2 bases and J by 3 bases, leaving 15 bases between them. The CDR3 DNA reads TGTGCCAGCAGTGAACAGGGTAGATCGGTGACAGATACGCAGTATTTT. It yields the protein CASSEQGRSVTDTQYF.

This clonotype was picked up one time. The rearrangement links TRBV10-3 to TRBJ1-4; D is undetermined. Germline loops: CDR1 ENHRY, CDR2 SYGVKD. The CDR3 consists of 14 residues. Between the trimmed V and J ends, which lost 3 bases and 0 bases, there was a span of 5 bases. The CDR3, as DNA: TGTGCCATCAGTGAAGCGTCAACTAATGAAAAACTGTTTTTT. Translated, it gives CAISEASTNEKLFF.

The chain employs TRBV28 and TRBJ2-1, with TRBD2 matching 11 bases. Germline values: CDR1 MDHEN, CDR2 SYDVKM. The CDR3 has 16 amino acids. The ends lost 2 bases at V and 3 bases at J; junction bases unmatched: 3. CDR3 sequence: CASSLRGTSGYNEQFF. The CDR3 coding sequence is TGTGCCAGCAGTTTAAGGGGGACTAGCGGCTACAATGAGCAGTTCTTC.

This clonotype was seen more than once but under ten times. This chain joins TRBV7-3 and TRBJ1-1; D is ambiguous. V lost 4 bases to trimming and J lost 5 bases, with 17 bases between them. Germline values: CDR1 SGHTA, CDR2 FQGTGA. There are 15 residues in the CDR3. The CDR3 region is CASSSYIGRETEAFF. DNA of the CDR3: TGTGCCAGCAGCTCCTACATAGGTCGTGAGACTGAAGCTTTCTTT.

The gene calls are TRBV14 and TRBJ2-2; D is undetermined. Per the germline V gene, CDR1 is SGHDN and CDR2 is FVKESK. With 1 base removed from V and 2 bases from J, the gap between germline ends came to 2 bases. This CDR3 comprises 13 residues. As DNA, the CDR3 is TGTGCCAGCAGCCAAGTAAACACCGGGGAGCTGTTTTTT. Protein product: CASSQVNTGELFF.

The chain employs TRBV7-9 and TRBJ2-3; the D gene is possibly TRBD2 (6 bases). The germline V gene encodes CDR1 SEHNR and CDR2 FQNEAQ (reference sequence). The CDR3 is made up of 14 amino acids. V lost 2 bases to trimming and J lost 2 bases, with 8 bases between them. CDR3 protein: CASSLTGDTDTQYF. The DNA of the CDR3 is TGTGCCAGCAGCTTAACGGGGGACACAGATACGCAGTATTTT.

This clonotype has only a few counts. The CDR3 sequence: CASSQVFPWELFF. The CDR3 bases are TGTGCCAGCAGCCAAGTCTTTCCCTGGGAGCTGTTTTTT. V usage is TRBV3-1 and J usage is TRBJ2-2; D remains ambiguous. This CDR3 has 13 residues. The germline gives CDR1 LGHDT, CDR2 YNNKEL (reference sequence). Trimming shortened V by 1 base and J by 9 bases, and 9 bases separated the two germline ends.

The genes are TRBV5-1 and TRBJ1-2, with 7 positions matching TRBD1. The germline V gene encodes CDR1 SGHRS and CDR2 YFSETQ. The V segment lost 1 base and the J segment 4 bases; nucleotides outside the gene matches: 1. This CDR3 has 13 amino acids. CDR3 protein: CASSLHRGYGYTF. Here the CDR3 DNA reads TGCGCCAGCAGCTTGCACAGGGGCTATGGCTACACCTTC.

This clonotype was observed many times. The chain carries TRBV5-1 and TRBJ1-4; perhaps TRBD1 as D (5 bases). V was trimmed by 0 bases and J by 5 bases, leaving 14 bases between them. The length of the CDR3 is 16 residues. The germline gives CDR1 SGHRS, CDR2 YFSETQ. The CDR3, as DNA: TGCGCCAGCAGCTTGGATCCGGGGGGATCGAATGAAAAACTGTTTTTT. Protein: CASSLDPGGSNEKLFF.

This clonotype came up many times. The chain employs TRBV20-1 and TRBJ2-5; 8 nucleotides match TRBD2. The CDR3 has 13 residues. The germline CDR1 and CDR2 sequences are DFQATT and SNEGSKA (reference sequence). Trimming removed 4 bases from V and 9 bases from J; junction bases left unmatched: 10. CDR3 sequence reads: CSATPGGGEAQYF. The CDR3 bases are TGCAGTGCTACCCCGGGGGGGGGCGAGGCCCAGTACTTC.

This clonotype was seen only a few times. The DNA of the CDR3 is TGTGCCAGCAGCCCCCGGGGACAGGGGAACACTGAAGCTTTCTTT. Residues: CASSPRGQGNTEAFF. The chain is built from TRBV28 and TRBJ1-1, with 9 bases matching TRBD1. The ends lost 6 bases at V and 1 base at J; junction bases unmatched: 6. This CDR3 is 15 amino acids long. CDR1 MDHEN and CDR2 SYDVKM come from the germline V gene.

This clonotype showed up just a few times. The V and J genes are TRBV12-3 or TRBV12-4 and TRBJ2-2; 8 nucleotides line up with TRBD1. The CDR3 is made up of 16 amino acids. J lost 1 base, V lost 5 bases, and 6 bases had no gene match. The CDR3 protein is CASSVDGTGNTGELFF. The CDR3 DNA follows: TGTGCCAGCAGTGTAGACGGGACAGGGAACACCGGGGAGCTGTTTTTT.

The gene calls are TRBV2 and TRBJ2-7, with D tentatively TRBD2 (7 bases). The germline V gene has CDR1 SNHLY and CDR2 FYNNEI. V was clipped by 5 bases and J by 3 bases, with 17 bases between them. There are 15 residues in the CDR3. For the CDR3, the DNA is TGTGCCAGCAGTACTGAACTCGGGGGGCTCTACGAGCAGTACTTC. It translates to CASSTELGGLYEQYF.

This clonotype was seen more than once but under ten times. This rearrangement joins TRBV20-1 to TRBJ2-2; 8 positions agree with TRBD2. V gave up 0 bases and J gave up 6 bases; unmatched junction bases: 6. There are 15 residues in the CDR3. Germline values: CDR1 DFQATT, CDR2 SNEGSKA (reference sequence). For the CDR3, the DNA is TGCAGTGCTAGAGATAAGGCGCGGGGGGCCGGGGAGCTGTTTTTT. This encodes CSARDKARGAGELFF.

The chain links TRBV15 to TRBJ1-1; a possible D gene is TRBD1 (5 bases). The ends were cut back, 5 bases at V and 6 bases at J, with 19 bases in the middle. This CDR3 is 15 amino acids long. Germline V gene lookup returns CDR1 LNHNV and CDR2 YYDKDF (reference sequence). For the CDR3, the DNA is TGTGCCACCAGCCCAACCCGGGGCGTGGGTGCTGAAGCTTTCTTT. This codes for CATSPTRGVGAEAFF.

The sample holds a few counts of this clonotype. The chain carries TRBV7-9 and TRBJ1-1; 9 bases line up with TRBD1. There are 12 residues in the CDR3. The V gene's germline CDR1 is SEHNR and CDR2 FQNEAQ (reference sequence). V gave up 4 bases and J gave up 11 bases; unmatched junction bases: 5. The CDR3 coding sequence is TGTGCCAGCAGCTCCGGACAGGGGAACGCTTTCTTT. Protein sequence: CASSSGQGNAFF.

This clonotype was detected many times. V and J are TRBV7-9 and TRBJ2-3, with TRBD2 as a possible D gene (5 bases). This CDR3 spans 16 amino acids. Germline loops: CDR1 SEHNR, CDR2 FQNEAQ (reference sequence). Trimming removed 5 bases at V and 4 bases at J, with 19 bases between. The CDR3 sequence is CASSPLEGWSSDTQYF. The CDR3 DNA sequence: TGTGCCAGCAGCCCGTTAGAGGGATGGAGCTCAGATACGCAGTATTTT.